The clone carrying this T cell receptor beta chain was seen a few times. The antigen remains undetermined. Researchers reported that TCR beta cDNA libraries carried unique molecular identifiers. Each CDR3 protein is one row after TCRdb ran MiXCR on the PCR reads. The sample includes approximately 770,000 distinct CDR3 sequences, 46% of them seen just once. This sample was taken from a study of post-analysis software for immune sequencing data. Study details: As for disease course, relapsing-remitting, secondary progressive and progressive-relapsing multiple sclerosis were all included. Study-level points and caveats: TRBV5-6, TRBV5-1 and TRBV20-1 were among 4 or 5 TRBV segments more frequent in patients than controls.

V was pared by 0 bases and J by 0 bases, with 6 bases of the junction left unmatched. This CDR3 is built from 16 residues. The germline V gene has CDR1 SGHRS and CDR2 YFSETQ. The chain carries TRBV5-1 and TRBJ2-7; TRBD2 matches at 7 bases. This clonotype was obtained from a girl aged 5 to 17 with multiple sclerosis. Sequencing was carried out using blood. CDR3 sequence (DNA): TGCGCCAGCAGCTTGGCTAGCGGTAAAACCTCCTACGAGCAGTACTTC. Residues: CASSLASGKTSYEQYF.